The T cell receptor (beta chain) described here comes from a study of early T cells in non-severe SARS-CoV-2 infection. At the level of the study: Bulk RNA isolated from unsorted whole blood underwent sequencing; chains were not paired.

A few counts support this clonotype. The CDR3 length is 16 residues. V was pared by 6 bases and J by 5 bases, with 12 bases of the junction left unmatched. In germline, CDR1 is SGHAT, CDR2 FQNNGV. Separate cDNA molecules each had unique molecular identifiers attached to them. Each CDR3 protein is one row after TCRdb ran MiXCR on the 5' RACE reads. The sample records around 82,000 distinct CDR3 sequences, less than 15% being singletons. The chain joins TRBV11-2 to TRBJ2-2, with 7 positions matching TRBD1. Specimen: whole blood. The origin of this receptor is an adult who was a healthcare worker with PCR-confirmed SARS-CoV-2 infection or an uninfected control (not recorded which). The CDR3 here is CASSRPGQRWTGELFF. The CDR3 DNA sequence: TGTGCCAGCAGTCGCCCGGGACAGCGGTGGACCGGGGAGCTGTTTTTT.